The 26 T cell receptor beta chains below were found in one sample sequenced in a study of regulatory T cells in long-lasting Graves disease. Time point described: newly diagnosed GD, antithyroid drugs for less than 3 months. PBMCs were the source of the RNA used for TCR sequencing. Through Arm-PCR of CDR3 regions and iRepertoire HTBI primers, TCR beta libraries were built. TCRdb re-analysed the multiplex PCR reads in MiXCR, keeping a single row per CDR3 protein. Here the sample spans 500,000 or so distinct CDR3 sequences, about 16% being singletons. These data also formed part of another study, on T cells in Graves' hyperthyroidism and ophthalmopathy.

The sample was peripheral blood mononuclear cells (PBMCs), taken at new diagnosis, from a patient treated with antithyroid drugs. The receptors here all came from a woman aged 35-65 years with Graves disease.

This clonotype was found a few times. This chain links TRBV18 with TRBJ1-5; 7 bases are a match to TRBD1. Trimming removed 2 bases from V and 4 bases from J; junction bases left unmatched: 8. This CDR3 is 16 amino acids long. Germline V lookup: CDR1 KGHSH, CDR2 LQKENI. CDR3 region: CASSPTTTGTNQPQHF. CDR3 in DNA: TGTGCCAGCTCACCAACAACGACAGGGACTAATCAGCCCCAGCATTTT.

This clonotype occurred a few times. This sequence joins TRBV2 and TRBJ2-2; D is undetermined. The ends were cut back, 4 bases at V and 6 bases at J, with 12 bases in the middle. Germline values: CDR1 SNHLY, CDR2 FYNNEI. The CDR3 extends over 14 amino acids. The CDR3 sequence is CASSVASGSGELFF. The CDR3 DNA sequence: TGTGCCAGCAGTGTGGCCTCGGGTTCCGGGGAGCTGTTTTTT.

There are many counts of this clonotype. This sequence joins TRBV3-1 and TRBJ1-5; tentatively, D is TRBD1 (5 bases). Deletions cut 0 bases from V and 3 bases from J, with 24 bases between. Germline lookup yields CDR1 LGHDT and CDR2 YNNKEL (reference sequence). The CDR3 spans 20 residues. In DNA, the CDR3 is TGTGCCAGCAGCCAAGATCTTTGGGGGACGTACACTAATGTCAATCAGCCCCAGCATTTT. It encodes CASSQDLWGTYTNVNQPQHF.

The rearrangement joins TRBV30 to TRBJ1-5; weak D call: TRBD1 (6 bases). Germline V gene lookup returns CDR1 GTSNPN and CDR2 SVGIG (reference sequence). This CDR3 has 13 amino acids. Trimming removed 3 bases from V and 3 bases from J, with 9 bases in between. The CDR3 is CAWSAGVNQPQHF. The CDR3 DNA sequence: TGTGCCTGGAGCGCAGGGGTCAATCAGCCCCAGCATTTT.

V and J are TRBV4-1 and TRBJ1-1; possibly TRBD1 for D (6 bases). CDR1 and CDR2 from the germline V gene are MGHRA and YSYEKL. V lost 4 bases and J 10 bases, leaving 19 bases between the germline ends. There are 14 residues in the CDR3. Here the CDR3 reads CASSLESGQPAAFF. The CDR3 DNA reads as TGCGCCAGCAGCCTGGAGAGCGGACAGCCGGCAGCTTTCTTT.

This clonotype was picked up many times. This sequence joins TRBV2 and TRBJ2-1, with no clear D. Germline V lookup: CDR1 SNHLY, CDR2 FYNNEI. V was cut by 9 bases and J by 6 bases, with 15 bases left in between. The CDR3 runs 13 residues. The DNA of the CDR3 is TGTGCCAGAGGTATAGAGAGTGGCAATGAGCAGTTCTTC. Amino acid sequence: CARGIESGNEQFF.

This clonotype was observed a few times. The chain couples TRBV20-1 to TRBJ2-3; 10 bases fit TRBD2. CDR1 is DFQATT and CDR2 is SNEGSKA in the germline V gene (reference sequence). After removal of 2 bases from V and 4 bases from J, the junction contained 3 bases not matched to a gene. This CDR3 is built from 14 residues. This chain's CDR3 is CSARSGGGADTQYF. The CDR3 DNA follows: TGCAGTGCTAGAAGCGGGGGGGGGGCAGATACGCAGTATTTT.

The table lists this clonotype with many counts. The chain's CDR3 is CASSLWTVEGYEQYF. The DNA for the CDR3 is TGTGCCAGCAGCTTATGGACCGTCGAGGGGTACGAGCAGTACTTC. The chain has TRBV7-2 and TRBJ2-7; TRBD1 or TRBD2 may be the D gene (5 bases each). The CDR3 covers 15 residues. V was pared by 2 bases and J by 4 bases, with 15 bases between. Per germline, CDR1 SGHTA and CDR2 FQGNSA.

This clonotype was counted between two and nine times. The genes are TRBV20-1 and TRBJ1-3, with D hard to call. The V gene lost 4 bases and the J gene lost 2 bases, with 30 bases spanning the gap. The CDR3 spans 20 residues. CDR1 and CDR2 (germline): DFQATT, SNEGSKA (reference sequence). The CDR3 loop is CSAISPTITHTSITGNTIYF. The CDR3, as DNA: TGCAGTGCTATAAGTCCGACCATAACCCATACATCAATTACTGGAAACACCATATATTTT.

This clonotype was counted a few times. This chain uses TRBV9 with TRBJ1-1; TRBD1 is a possible D gene (5 bases). The CDR3 runs to 13 residues. Germline V gene sequence: CDR1 SGDLS, CDR2 YYNGEE. With 1 base removed from V and 5 bases from J, the gap between germline ends came to 9 bases. The CDR3 DNA follows: TGTGCCAGCAGCGTACTCAGGGATACTGAAGCTTTCTTT. It specifies CASSVLRDTEAFF.

The J gene is TRBJ2-7, the V gene TRBV7-9; TRBD1 agrees at 12 bases. The CDR3 covers 14 residues. The V and J ends lost 6 bases and 2 bases, in that order; junction bases with no gene match: 2. The germline gives CDR1 SEHNR, CDR2 FQNEAQ (reference sequence). DNA for the CDR3: TGTGCCAGCAGGGGACAGGGGGCTACCTACGAGCAGTACTTC. This codes for CASRGQGATYEQYF.

The chain combines TRBV14 with TRBJ2-3; no definite D call. The CDR3 sequence is 16 residues long. The V end lost 1 base, the J end lost 0 bases, and 11 bases lay between the germline ends. The germline gives CDR1 SGHDN, CDR2 FVKESK. The CDR3 DNA is TGTGCCAGCAGCCAAGGAGTCAGCCTTAGCACAGATACGCAGTATTTT. As protein: CASSQGVSLSTDTQYF.

This clonotype has a count of ten or more. An end of the junction differs from the germline gene, which may be a read error. The rearrangement joins TRBV2 to TRBJ2-2; D is unresolved. This CDR3 region has 14 residues. Germline CDR1 reads SNHLY; CDR2 reads FYNNEI. CDR3 loop: CASTELGYTGELFF. CDR3 DNA: TGTGCCAGCACTGAACTGGGATACACCGGGGAGCTGTTTTTT.

V is TRBV4-1 and J is TRBJ2-1, with 9 positions matching TRBD2. Germline CDR1 reads MGHRA; CDR2 reads YSYEKL. J lost 5 bases, V lost 5 bases, and 4 bases had no gene match. The length of the CDR3 is 14 residues. The CDR3 protein is CASSGRGGNNEQFF. The CDR3, as DNA: TGCGCCAGCAGCGGGCGGGGGGGGAACAATGAGCAGTTCTTC.

Of note for this clonotype: A far larger clone is off by one base, so a read error is likely. The V call is TRBV2, the J call TRBJ1-1; D is unresolved. CDR1 and CDR2 from the germline V gene are SNHLY and FYNNEI. The CDR3 consists of 13 residues. This chain's CDR3 is CASSEGVNAEAFF. The CDR3 DNA sequence: TGTGCCAGCAGTGAAGGGGTGAACGCTGAAGCTTTCTTT.

This chain uses TRBV4-1 with TRBJ1-6; 7 bases are a match to TRBD1. The germline V gene encodes CDR1 MGHRA and CDR2 YSYEKL. The CDR3 extends over 19 amino acids. V was pared by 2 bases and J by 8 bases, with 18 bases of the junction left unmatched. This chain's CDR3 is CASSQKDPGGREIYSPLHF. In DNA form, the CDR3 reads TGCGCCAGCAGCCAAAAAGACCCAGGGGGGCGAGAGATATATTCACCCCTCCACTTT.

V and J are TRBV30 and TRBJ2-2; D may be TRBD1 (6 bases). V lost 8 bases and J 8 bases, leaving 18 bases between the germline ends. The CDR3 totals 13 residues. CDR1 is GTSNPN, CDR2 SVGIG, per germline (reference sequence). CDR3 sequence reads: CAHWGQIEGELFF. The CDR3 region has the DNA TGTGCCCATTGGGGACAAATCGAGGGGGAGCTGTTTTTT.

The J gene is TRBJ2-2, the V gene TRBV10-1; perhaps TRBD1 as D (5 bases). Trimming shortened V by 6 bases and J by 5 bases, and 10 bases separated the two germline ends. Germline CDR1 WNHNN, CDR2 SYGVQD (reference sequence). CDR3 length equals 13 residues. The CDR3 coding sequence is TGCGCCAGCAGCACACCAGGGACCGGGGAGCTGTTTTTT. Amino acid sequence: CASSTPGTGELFF.

This clonotype was recorded many times. The chain links TRBV7-8 to TRBJ1-5; D unresolved. Trimming took 0 bases from V and 8 from J, leaving 8 bases between them. This CDR3 has 13 residues. The germline V gene encodes CDR1 SGHVS and CDR2 FQNEAQ. In DNA, the CDR3 is TGTGCCAGCAGCTTAGCCCCCGGGGAGCCCCAGCATTTT. Residues: CASSLAPGEPQHF.

V and J are TRBV6-2 or TRBV6-3 and TRBJ1-2; 7 nucleotides line up with TRBD1. This CDR3 contains 14 residues. The V and J ends lost 6 bases and 9 bases, in that order; junction bases with no gene match: 13. Looked up from germline, CDR1 is MNHEY and CDR2 is SVGEGT. The CDR3 DNA is TGTGCCAGCAGGCCCGACAGGGAGGCCCTGAGCTACACCTTC. This translates into CASRPDREALSYTF.

The genes are TRBV5-1 and TRBJ2-3, with 10 bases identical to TRBD2. The CDR3 has 17 amino acids. Germline CDR1 reads SGHRS; CDR2 reads YFSETQ. V was pared by 4 bases and J by 3 bases, with 11 bases of the junction left unmatched. The CDR3 loop reads CASSPAFGTSETDTQYF. The CDR3, as DNA: TGCGCCAGCAGCCCAGCCTTCGGGACTAGCGAGACAGATACGCAGTATTTT.

This clonotype occurred many times. This rearrangement joins TRBV27 to TRBJ2-1, with a tentative D call TRBD2 (5 bases). Germline CDR1 reads MNHEY; CDR2 reads SMNVEV (reference sequence). Trimming took off 3 bases at V and 0 bases at J, with 15 bases between the two ends. The CDR3 is 17 amino acids. CDR3 coding DNA: TGTGCCAGCAGTTTCGGGCGGATGGGGAGCTCCTACAATGAGCAGTTCTTC. This encodes CASSFGRMGSSYNEQFF.

This rearrangement joins TRBV3-1 to TRBJ2-5; no reliable D call. Between the trimmed V and J ends, which lost 1 base and 1 base, there was a span of 7 bases. Germline assignment: CDR1 LGHDT and CDR2 YNNKEL (reference sequence). The CDR3 contains 14 residues. The CDR3 coding sequence is TGTGCCAGCAGCCAAGGTCGGAGCCAAGAGACCCAGTACTTC. Translating it yields CASSQGRSQETQYF.

This clonotype was seen many times. V gene TRBV12-5 combines with J gene TRBJ1-1; D remains ambiguous. The V gene's germline CDR1 is LGHNT and CDR2 FRNRAP. This CDR3 contains 14 residues. V lost 0 bases and J lost 0, with 5 bases in between. The CDR3 loop is CASGLVPVNTEAFF. As DNA, the CDR3 is TGTGCTAGTGGTTTGGTACCTGTGAACACTGAAGCTTTCTTT.

The rearrangement joins TRBV6-2 or TRBV6-3 to TRBJ2-4, with D perhaps matching TRBD1 (5 bases). The CDR3 consists of 12 residues. Between the trimmed V and J ends, which lost 10 bases and 12 bases, there was a span of 19 bases. Germline lookup yields CDR1 MNHEY and CDR2 SVGEGT. CDR3: CATWGGAGDQYF. CDR3 coding DNA: TGTGCCACGTGGGGTGGGGCTGGAGATCAGTACTTC.

This clonotype was observed at least ten times. The chain carries TRBV12-5 and TRBJ1-1; no firm D call. CDR1 and CDR2 from the germline V gene are LGHNT and FRNRAP. The V end lost 9 bases, the J end lost 1 base, and 9 bases lay between the germline ends. The CDR3 runs 12 residues. DNA of the CDR3: TGTGCTAGGGGCGACCAGAACACTGAAGCTTTCTTT. Residues: CARGDQNTEAFF.